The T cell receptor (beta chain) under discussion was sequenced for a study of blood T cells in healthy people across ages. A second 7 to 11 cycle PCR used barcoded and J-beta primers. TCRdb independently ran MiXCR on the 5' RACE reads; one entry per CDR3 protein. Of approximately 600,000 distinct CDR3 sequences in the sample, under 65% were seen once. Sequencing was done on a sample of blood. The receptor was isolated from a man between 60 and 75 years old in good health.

The CDR3 is CASSPTSGGPSTDTQYF. CDR3 DNA: TGTGCCAGCAGCCCGACTAGCGGGGGGCCCAGCACAGATACGCAGTATTTT. This rearrangement joins TRBV3-1 to TRBJ2-3; the match to TRBD2 covers 13 bases. The length of the CDR3 is 17 residues. Per the germline V gene, CDR1 is LGHDT and CDR2 is YNNKEL (reference sequence). Trimming took 4 bases from V and 0 from J; bases not matched to a gene: 4.